The 8 T cell receptor beta chains listed next were all sequenced from one sample in a study of regulatory T cells in long-lasting Graves disease. With iRepertoire HTBI primers and Arm-PCR of CDR3 regions, TCR beta libraries were built. TCRdb used MiXCR to reprocess the multiplex PCR reads, holding one entry per CDR3 protein. Of approximately 400,000 distinct CDR3 sequences in the sample, 20% to 25% were seen once. The time point denotes: persistent/refractory GD, antithyroid drugs over 5 years with positive TRAb. Researchers made the TCR library from RNA that was extracted from PBMCs. This sample comprised peripheral blood mononuclear cells (PBMCs), obtained when the disease was refractory, from a patient treated with antithyroid drugs. The receptors shown here come from a woman aged 40 to 55 with Graves disease.

This clonotype appeared a few times. This chain connects TRBV18 to TRBJ2-4, with D perhaps TRBD2 (5 bases). V lost 5 bases and J 8 bases, leaving 13 bases between the germline ends. This CDR3 spans 13 amino acids. CDR1 and CDR2 from the germline V gene are KGHSH and LQKENI. In DNA form, the CDR3 reads TGTGCCAGCTCAAGAGGTGAGGGATACATTCAGTACTTC. This gives the protein CASSRGEGYIQYF.

This clonotype was counted between two and nine times. The rearrangement links TRBV6-5 to TRBJ2-7; tentatively, D is TRBD1 or TRBD2 (5 bases each). The CDR3 consists of 14 residues. Germline assignment: CDR1 MNHEY and CDR2 SVGAGI. V was pared by 2 bases and J by 2 bases, with 10 bases between. In DNA form, the CDR3 reads TGTGCCAGCAGTTACAATGGGGGTCCCTACGAGCAGTACTTC. It yields the protein CASSYNGGPYEQYF.

This chain links TRBV6-1 with TRBJ2-3, with TRBD2 identical over 11 bases. Germline CDR1 and CDR2: MNHNS and SASEGT. V lost 7 bases, J lost 3 bases, and 9 bases stayed unmatched. CDR3 size: 16 residues. The CDR3 loop is CASTFSTSGITDTQYF. The CDR3 DNA reads as TGTGCCAGCACCTTCTCGACTAGCGGGATAACAGATACGCAGTATTTT.

This clonotype was picked up one time. The rearrangement links TRBV5-1 to TRBJ2-5; a weak D match, TRBD2 (6 bases). CDR1 and CDR2 (germline): SGHRS, YFSETQ. V was cut by 3 bases and J by 5 bases, with 11 bases left in between. CDR3 length: 13 amino acids. The CDR3 spells CASSSTSSETQYF. The CDR3 nucleotides read TGCGCCAGCAGCTCGACTAGTTCGGAGACCCAGTACTTC.

This clonotype was detected ten times or more. The chain combines TRBV6-2 or TRBV6-3 with TRBJ2-7, with D tentatively TRBD1 or TRBD2 (5 bases each). The CDR3 has 14 residues. CDR1 and CDR2 (germline): MNHEY, SVGEGT. V gave up 4 bases and J gave up 1 base, with 11 bases separating them. The CDR3 loop is CASSSRDESYEQYF. In DNA, the CDR3 is TGTGCCAGCAGTTCCAGGGACGAGTCCTACGAGCAGTACTTC.

This clonotype was detected many times. The CDR3 loop reads CAISGGNGELFF. The DNA of the CDR3 is TGTGCCATCAGTGGAGGCAACGGGGAGCTGTTTTTT. The chain couples TRBV10-3 to TRBJ2-2; unclear D gene. The CDR3 length is 12 residues. Trimming removed 4 bases at V and 7 bases at J, with 7 bases between. Germline V CDR1 and CDR2: ENHRY, SYGVKD.

At least ten counts were recorded for this clonotype. V and J are TRBV2 and TRBJ2-4, with D perhaps assigned TRBD1 or TRBD2 (5 bases each). Germline values: CDR1 SNHLY, CDR2 FYNNEI. CDR3 length: 13 residues. V lost 6 bases to trimming and J lost 4 bases, with 10 bases between them. The CDR3 is CASRLGEKNIQYF. CDR3 nucleotides: TGTGCCAGCAGGCTGGGGGAAAAAAACATTCAGTACTTC.

V and J are TRBV5-1 and TRBJ2-4; a weak D match, TRBD1 (6 bases). CDR1 and CDR2 (germline): SGHRS, YFSETQ. This CDR3 is 17 amino acids long. Trimming shortened V by 3 bases and J by 0 bases, and 16 bases separated the two germline ends. In nucleotides, the CDR3 is TGCGCCAGCAGCTATGGACAGTCGCTAGTAGCCAAAAACATTCAGTACTTC. Translated, it gives CASSYGQSLVAKNIQYF.